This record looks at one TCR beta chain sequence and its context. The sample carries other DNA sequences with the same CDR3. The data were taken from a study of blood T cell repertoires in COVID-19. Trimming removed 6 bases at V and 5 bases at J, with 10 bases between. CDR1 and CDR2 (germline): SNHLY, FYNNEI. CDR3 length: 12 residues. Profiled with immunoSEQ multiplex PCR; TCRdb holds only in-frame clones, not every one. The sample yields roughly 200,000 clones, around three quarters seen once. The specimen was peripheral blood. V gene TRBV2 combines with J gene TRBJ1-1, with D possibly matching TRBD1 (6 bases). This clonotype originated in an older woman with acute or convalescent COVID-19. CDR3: CASSPRGTEAFF. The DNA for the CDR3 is TGTGCCAGCAGCCCCAGGGGAACTGAAGCTTTCTTT.